One sample yielded the 8 T cell receptor beta chains listed below, sequenced in a study of response to subunit inactivated influenza vaccine. From the RT-PCR reads, TCRdb called clonotypes with MiXCR, one entry per CDR3 protein. The sample lists 550,000 to 650,000 distinct CDR3 sequences, 12% occurring once. The input for sequencing was PBMCs from blood, taken on the day of vaccination. These receptors were collected from a man aged 50 to 59 who received an inactivated influenza vaccine.

This clonotype occurred many times. The chain is built from TRBV28 and TRBJ2-7; the match to TRBD1 covers 7 bases. V was pared by 7 bases and J by 0 bases, with 12 bases of the junction left unmatched. The CDR3 runs to 16 residues. CDR1 is MDHEN and CDR2 is SYDVKM in the germline V gene. The chain's CDR3 is CASNPGTVASSYEQYF. CDR3 DNA: TGTGCCAGCAACCCCGGGACAGTCGCCAGCTCCTACGAGCAGTACTTC.

The chain recombines TRBV7-2 with TRBJ2-5; tentative D call: TRBD1 (5 bases). CDR3 length: 13 amino acids. The germline V and J ends were trimmed by 2 bases and 9 bases, with 13 bases remaining between them. Germline V gives CDR1 SGHTA, CDR2 FQGNSA. The CDR3 region has the DNA TGTGCCAGCAGCTTACTGACAGATCGGTCCCAGTACTTC. This encodes CASSLLTDRSQYF.

In its sample, this clonotype was seen a few times. The V call is TRBV20-1, the J call TRBJ2-2; TRBD1 might be the D (6 bases). The CDR3 is 13 residues long. In germline, CDR1 is DFQATT, CDR2 SNEGSKA (reference sequence). The germline V and J ends were trimmed by 5 bases and 2 bases, with 9 bases remaining between them. Written as DNA, the CDR3 is TGCAGTGCTTGGGACACCAACACCGGGGAGCTGTTTTTT. It yields the protein CSAWDTNTGELFF.

This clonotype was seen a handful of times. The rearrangement uses TRBV27 and TRBJ2-5; TRBD2 aligns across 9 bases. V lost 5 bases, J lost 1 base, and 11 bases stayed unmatched. Germline CDR1 reads MNHEY; CDR2 reads SMNVEV (reference sequence). CDR3 size: 17 residues. The CDR3: CASSTSWLAGLQETQYF. The DNA of the CDR3 is TGTGCCAGCAGTACCTCGTGGCTAGCGGGGCTCCAAGAGACCCAGTACTTC.

The gene calls are TRBV7-9 and TRBJ2-3; 7 bases are a match to TRBD1. The CDR3 spans 17 residues. Germline trimming cut 5 bases from V and 6 bases from J; bases unmatched to any gene: 17. Germline CDR1 is SEHNR and CDR2 is FQNEAQ (reference sequence). CDR3 sequence: CASSETPTGLTGDTQYF. The CDR3 nucleotides are TGTGCCAGCAGCGAAACCCCGACAGGGCTGACGGGGGATACGCAGTATTTT.

In DNA, the CDR3 is TGTGCCAGCAGTTTCACCAGCGGGAGACCCGATACGCAGTATTTT. Protein product: CASSFTSGRPDTQYF. The gene calls are TRBV27 and TRBJ2-3; TRBD2 matches 8 bases. CDR1 and CDR2 (germline): MNHEY, SMNVEV (reference sequence). With 3 bases clipped from V and 6 bases from J, the junction kept 8 bases outside the gene matches. This CDR3 comprises 15 residues.

In its sample, this clonotype was seen many times. J is TRBJ2-2 and V is TRBV5-1, with 7 nucleotides matching TRBD1. This CDR3 region has 13 residues. Losses at the gene ends were 7 bases for V and 4 bases for J; bases not matched to a gene: 4. Germline lookup yields CDR1 SGHRS and CDR2 YFSETQ. CDR3 in DNA: TGCGCCAGCCGACAGGGTACCACCGGGGAGCTGTTTTTT. This translates into CASRQGTTGELFF.

V gene TRBV4-3 combines with J gene TRBJ2-3; D is unclear. V was trimmed by 4 bases and J by 4 bases, leaving 15 bases between them. Germline CDR1 LGHNA, CDR2 YSLEER. CDR3 size: 15 residues. This CDR3 is CASSRNRASSDTQYF. As DNA, the CDR3 is TGCGCCAGCAGCCGAAACCGAGCGAGCTCAGATACGCAGTATTTT.